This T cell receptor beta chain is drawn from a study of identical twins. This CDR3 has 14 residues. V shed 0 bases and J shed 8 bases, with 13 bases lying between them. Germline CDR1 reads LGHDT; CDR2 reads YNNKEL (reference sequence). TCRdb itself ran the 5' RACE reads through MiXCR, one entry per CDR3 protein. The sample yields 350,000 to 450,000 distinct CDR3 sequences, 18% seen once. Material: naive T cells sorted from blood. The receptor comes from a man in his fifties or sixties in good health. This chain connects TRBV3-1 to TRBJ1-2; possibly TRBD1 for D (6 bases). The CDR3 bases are TGTGCCAGCAGCCAAGATTCAGGGGCTCAAGGCTACACCTTC. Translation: CASSQDSGAQGYTF.